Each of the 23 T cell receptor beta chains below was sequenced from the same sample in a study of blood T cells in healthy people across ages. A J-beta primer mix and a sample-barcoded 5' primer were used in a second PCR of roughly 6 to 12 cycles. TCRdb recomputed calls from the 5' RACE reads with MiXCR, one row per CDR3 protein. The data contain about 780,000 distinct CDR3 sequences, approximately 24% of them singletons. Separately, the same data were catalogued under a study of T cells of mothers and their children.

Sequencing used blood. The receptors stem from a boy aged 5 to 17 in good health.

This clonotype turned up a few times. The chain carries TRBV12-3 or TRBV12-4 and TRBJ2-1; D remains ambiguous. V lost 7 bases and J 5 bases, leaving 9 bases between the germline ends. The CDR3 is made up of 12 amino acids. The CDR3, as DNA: TGTGCCAGCACTCCGGGCCACAATGAGCAGTTCTTC. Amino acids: CASTPGHNEQFF.

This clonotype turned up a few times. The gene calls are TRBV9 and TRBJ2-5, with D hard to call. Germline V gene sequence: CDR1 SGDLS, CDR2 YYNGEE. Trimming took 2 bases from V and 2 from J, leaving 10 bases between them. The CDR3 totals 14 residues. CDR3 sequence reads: CASSVGSDQETQYF. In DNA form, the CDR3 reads TGTGCCAGCAGCGTGGGAAGCGATCAAGAGACCCAGTACTTC.

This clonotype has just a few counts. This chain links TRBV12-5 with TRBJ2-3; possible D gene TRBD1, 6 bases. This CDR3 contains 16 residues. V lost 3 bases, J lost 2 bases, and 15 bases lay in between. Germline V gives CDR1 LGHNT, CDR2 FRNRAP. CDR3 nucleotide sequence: TGTGCTAGTGGTTTCCCCAAACAGGGATACACAGATACGCAGTATTTT. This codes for CASGFPKQGYTDTQYF.

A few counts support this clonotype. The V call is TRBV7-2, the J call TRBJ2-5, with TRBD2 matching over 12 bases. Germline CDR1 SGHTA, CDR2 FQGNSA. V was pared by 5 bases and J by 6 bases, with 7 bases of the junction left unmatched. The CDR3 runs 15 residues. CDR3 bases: TGTGCCAGCAGCCCCTCTAGCGGGGGGGAAAAGACCCAGTACTTC. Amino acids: CASSPSSGGEKTQYF.

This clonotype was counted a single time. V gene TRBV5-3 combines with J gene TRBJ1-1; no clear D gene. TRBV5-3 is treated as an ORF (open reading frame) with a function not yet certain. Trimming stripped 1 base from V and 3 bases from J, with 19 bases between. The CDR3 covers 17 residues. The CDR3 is CARSLISRRWFDTEAFF. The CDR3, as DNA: TGTGCCAGAAGCTTGATTTCTCGACGTTGGTTTGACACTGAAGCTTTCTTT.

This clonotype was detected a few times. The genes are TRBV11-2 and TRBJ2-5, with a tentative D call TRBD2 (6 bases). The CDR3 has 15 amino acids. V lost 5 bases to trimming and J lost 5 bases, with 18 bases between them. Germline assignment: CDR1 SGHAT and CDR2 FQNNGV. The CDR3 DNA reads TGTGCCAGCAGCCCTCCGGGGACTTGGCGGGAGACCCAGTACTTC. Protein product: CASSPPGTWRETQYF.

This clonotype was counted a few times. The CDR3: CSAGPSLADQETQYF. The CDR3 DNA follows: TGCAGTGCTGGGCCCAGCCTAGCGGATCAAGAGACCCAGTACTTC. This sequence joins TRBV20-1 and TRBJ2-5, with 7 bases aligning to TRBD2. From germline, CDR1 is DFQATT and CDR2 SNEGSKA (reference sequence). Losses at the gene ends were 5 bases for V and 2 bases for J; bases not matched to a gene: 11. This CDR3 region has 15 residues.

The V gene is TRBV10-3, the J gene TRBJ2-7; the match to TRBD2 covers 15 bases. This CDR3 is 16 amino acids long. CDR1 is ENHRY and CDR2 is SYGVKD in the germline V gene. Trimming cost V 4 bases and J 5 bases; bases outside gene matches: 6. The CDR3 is CAISAGLAGGRHEQYF. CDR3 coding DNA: TGTGCCATCAGTGCAGGACTAGCGGGGGGGCGGCACGAGCAGTACTTC.

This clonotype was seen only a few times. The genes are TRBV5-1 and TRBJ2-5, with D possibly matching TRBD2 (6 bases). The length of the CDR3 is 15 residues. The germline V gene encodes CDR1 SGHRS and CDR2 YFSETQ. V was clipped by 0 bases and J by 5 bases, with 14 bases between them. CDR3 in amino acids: CASSLEAGSGETQYF. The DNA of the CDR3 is TGCGCCAGCAGCTTGGAAGCGGGCTCGGGGGAGACCCAGTACTTC. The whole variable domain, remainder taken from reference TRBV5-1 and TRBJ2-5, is KAGVTQTPRYLIKTRGQQVTLSCSPISGHRSVSWYQQTPGQGLQFLFEYFSETQRNKGNFPGRFSGRQFSNSRSEMNVSTLELGDSALYLCASSLEAGSGETQYFGPGTRLLVL.

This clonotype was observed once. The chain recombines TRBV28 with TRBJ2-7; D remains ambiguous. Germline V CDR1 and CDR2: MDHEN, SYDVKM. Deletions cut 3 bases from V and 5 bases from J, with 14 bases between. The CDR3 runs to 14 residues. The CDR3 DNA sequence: TGTGCCAGCAGTTTTCCTCTCAGGATCAACGAGCAGTACTTC. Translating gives CASSFPLRINEQYF. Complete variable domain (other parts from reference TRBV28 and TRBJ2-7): DVKVTQSSRYLVKRTGEKVFLECVQDMDHENMFWYRQDPGLGLRLIYFSYDVKMKEKGDIPEGYSVSREKKERFSLILESASTNQTSMYLCASSFPLRINEQYFGPGTRLTVT.

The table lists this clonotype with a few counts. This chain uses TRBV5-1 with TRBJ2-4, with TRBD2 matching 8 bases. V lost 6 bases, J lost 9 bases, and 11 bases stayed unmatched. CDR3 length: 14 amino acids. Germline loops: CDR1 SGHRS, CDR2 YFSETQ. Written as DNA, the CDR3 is TGCGCCAGCACATTGGACGGGGGGGCGGGCATTCAGTACTTC. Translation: CASTLDGGAGIQYF.

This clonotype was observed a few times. The CDR3 nucleotides read TGCAGTGCTGCCAGCGTTAACGCCTACGAGCAGTACTTC. Its protein is CSAASVNAYEQYF. The chain carries TRBV20-1 and TRBJ2-7; D ambiguous. V lost 5 bases and J lost 2, with 13 bases in between. CDR1 DFQATT and CDR2 SNEGSKA come from the germline V gene (reference sequence). The CDR3 has 13 residues.

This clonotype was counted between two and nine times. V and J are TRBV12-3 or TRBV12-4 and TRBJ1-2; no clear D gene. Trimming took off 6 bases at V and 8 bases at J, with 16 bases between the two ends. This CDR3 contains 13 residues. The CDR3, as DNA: TGTGCCAGCAGATCCACAGTGGGTGGGGGCTACACCTTC. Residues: CASRSTVGGGYTF.

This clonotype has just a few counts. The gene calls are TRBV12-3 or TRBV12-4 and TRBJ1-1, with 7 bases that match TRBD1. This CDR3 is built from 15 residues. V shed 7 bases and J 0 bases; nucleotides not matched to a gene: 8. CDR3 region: CASIRQGTMNTEAFF. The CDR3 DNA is TGTGCCAGCATCCGACAGGGCACCATGAACACTGAAGCTTTCTTT.

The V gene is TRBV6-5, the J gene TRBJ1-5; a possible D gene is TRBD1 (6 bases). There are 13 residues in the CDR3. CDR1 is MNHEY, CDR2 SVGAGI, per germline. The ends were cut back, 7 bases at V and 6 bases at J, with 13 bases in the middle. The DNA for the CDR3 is TGTGCCAGCAATAGGCAAGGGGGTCAGCCCCAGCATTTT. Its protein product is CASNRQGGQPQHF.

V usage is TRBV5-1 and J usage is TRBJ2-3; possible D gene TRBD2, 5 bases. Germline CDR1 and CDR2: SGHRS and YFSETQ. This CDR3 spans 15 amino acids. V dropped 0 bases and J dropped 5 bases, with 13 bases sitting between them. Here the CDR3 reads CASSLDGGLEDTQYF. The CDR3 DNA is TGCGCCAGCAGCTTGGACGGCGGGCTGGAAGATACGCAGTATTTT.

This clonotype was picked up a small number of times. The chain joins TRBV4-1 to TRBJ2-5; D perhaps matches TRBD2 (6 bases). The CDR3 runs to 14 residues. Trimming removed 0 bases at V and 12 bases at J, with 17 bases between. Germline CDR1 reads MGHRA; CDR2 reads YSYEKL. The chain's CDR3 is CASSQDKALASEYF. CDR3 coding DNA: TGCGCCAGCAGCCAAGATAAGGCCCTAGCGTCCGAGTACTTC.

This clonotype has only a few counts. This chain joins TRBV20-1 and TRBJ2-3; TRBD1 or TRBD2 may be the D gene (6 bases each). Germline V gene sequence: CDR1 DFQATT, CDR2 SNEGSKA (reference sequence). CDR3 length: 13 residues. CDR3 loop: CSLRGEMVGTQYF. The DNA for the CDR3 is TGCAGCCTTAGGGGGGAGATGGTTGGTACGCAGTATTTT.

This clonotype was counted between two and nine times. CDR3 amino acids: CASSSVDRVYEQYF. The CDR3 coding sequence is TGTGCCAGCAGTTCGGTAGACAGGGTCTACGAGCAGTACTTC. The chain couples TRBV27 to TRBJ2-7, with 7 nucleotides matching TRBD1. From germline, CDR1 is MNHEY and CDR2 SMNVEV (reference sequence). Losses at the gene ends were 4 bases for V and 3 bases for J; bases not matched to a gene: 6. The CDR3 length is 14 residues.

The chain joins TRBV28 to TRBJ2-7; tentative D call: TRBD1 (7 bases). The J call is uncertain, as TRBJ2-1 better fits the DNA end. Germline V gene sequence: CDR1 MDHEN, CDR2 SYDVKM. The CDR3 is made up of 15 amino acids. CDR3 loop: CASIQGGLPYNEQFF. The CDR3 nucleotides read TGTGCCAGCATCCAGGGGGGACTTCCCTACAATGAGCAGTTCTTC.

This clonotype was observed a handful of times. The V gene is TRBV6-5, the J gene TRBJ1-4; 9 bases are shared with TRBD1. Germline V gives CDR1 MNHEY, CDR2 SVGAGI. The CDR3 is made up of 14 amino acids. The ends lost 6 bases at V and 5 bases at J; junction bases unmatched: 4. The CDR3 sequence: CASSPDRGNEKLFF. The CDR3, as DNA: TGTGCCAGCAGCCCGGACAGGGGAAATGAAAAACTGTTTTTT.

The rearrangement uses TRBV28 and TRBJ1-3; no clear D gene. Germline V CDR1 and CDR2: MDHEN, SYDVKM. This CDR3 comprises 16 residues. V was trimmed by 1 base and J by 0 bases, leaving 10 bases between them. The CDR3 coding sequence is TGTGCCAGCAGTTTATTCGCGCTACGCTCTGGAAACACCATATATTTT. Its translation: CASSLFALRSGNTIYF.

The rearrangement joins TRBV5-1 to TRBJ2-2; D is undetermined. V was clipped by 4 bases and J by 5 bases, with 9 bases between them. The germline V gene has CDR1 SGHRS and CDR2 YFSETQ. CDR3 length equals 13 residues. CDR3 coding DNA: TGCGCCAGCAGCCCGTGGGGAACCGGGGAGCTGTTTTTT. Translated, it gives CASSPWGTGELFF.